This TCR beta chain was profiled in a study of blood T cell repertoires in COVID-19. Under the authors' procedure: By means of reference gene primer amplification, nucleated cell counts were estimated. The data were produced by immunoSEQ multiplex PCR, yet TCRdb's version contains in-frame clones alone and is incomplete. The V and J calls and clone size come from that table; D and trimming were worked out from the DNA. This table holds over 120,000 clones, around 78% found once. CDR1 and CDR2 (germline): MNHEY, SVGEGT. Trimming cost V 2 bases and J 2 bases; bases outside gene matches: 2. This CDR3 has 15 residues.

The TCR originated in an elderly woman with active or convalescent COVID-19. The chain couples TRBV6-2 or TRBV6-3 to TRBJ2-5, with 10 nucleotides matching TRBD2. Sequences were obtained from peripheral blood. This CDR3 reads CASSYGLAAQETQYF. The CDR3 region has the DNA TGTGCCAGCAGTTACGGACTAGCGGCACAAGAGACCCAGTACTTC.